The 29 T cell receptor beta chains below were found in one sample sequenced in a study of shared clonotypes between healthy human individuals. Only in-frame clones appear in the TCRdb table, and some are missing; sequencing was by immunoSEQ multiplex PCR. Of roughly 1,000,000 clones listed, about 84% are singletons. Input material: memory CD4+ T cells from PBMCs. Subset specified: CD45RA-negative fraction. These TCRs come from a man aged 18-30 years in good health. Some clones in this sample may be carry-over from other donors' samples.

This clone was seen just once. The chain recombines TRBV5-8 with TRBJ1-2, with D unclear. The ends were cut back, 3 bases at V and 5 bases at J, with 20 bases in the middle. The CDR3 length is 16 residues. The V gene's germline CDR1 is SGHTS and CDR2 YDEGEE. The CDR3, as DNA: TGTGCCAGCAGCTCCGACCTGTGGGCCCCTGGTTATGGCTACACCTTC. This sequence encodes CASSSDLWAPGYGYTF.

CDR3 sequence (DNA): TGTGCCAGCAGTGTATTACTAGCGGGAGAGGCAGGGCAGTACTTC. It translates to CASSVLLAGEAGQYF. The chain carries TRBV2 and TRBJ2-7, with 11 nucleotides matching TRBD2. The CDR3 has 15 amino acids. With 4 bases clipped from V and 9 bases from J, the junction kept 11 bases outside the gene matches. Germline values: CDR1 SNHLY, CDR2 FYNNEI. The full variable domain, rest sourced from reference TRBV2 and TRBJ2-7, is EPEVTQTPSHQVTQMGQEVILRCVPISNHLYFYWYRQILGQKVEFLVSFYNNEISEKSEIFDDQFSVERPDGSNFTLKIRSTKLEDSAMYFCASSVLLAGEAGQYFGPGTRLTVT.

The chain has TRBV28 and TRBJ2-7; TRBD1 aligns across 10 bases. This CDR3 has 16 amino acids. V was pared by 4 bases and J by 0 bases, with 6 bases of the junction left unmatched. Germline CDR1 reads MDHEN; CDR2 reads SYDVKM. The CDR3 protein is CASSYTRTGGSYEQYF. The CDR3 DNA sequence: TGTGCCAGCAGTTATACCCGGACAGGGGGCTCCTACGAGCAGTACTTC.

The chain employs TRBV5-1 and TRBJ2-5; the match to TRBD2 covers 14 bases. J was trimmed by 5 bases and V by 3 bases; bases with no gene match: 9. Germline CDR1 SGHRS, CDR2 YFSETQ. This CDR3 comprises 17 residues. CDR3 region: CASSSGLAGVLVETQYF. Written as DNA, the CDR3 is TGCGCCAGCAGCTCGGGACTAGCGGGAGTCTTAGTGGAGACCCAGTACTTC.

This chain joins TRBV5-1 and TRBJ2-3, with D possibly TRBD1 on 5 matching bases. Trimming pared 4 bases from V and 0 bases from J, leaving 15 bases between. In germline, CDR1 is SGHRS, CDR2 YFSETQ. This CDR3 has 16 amino acids. CDR3 region: CASSGLTALSTDTQYF. The CDR3 coding sequence is TGCGCCAGCAGCGGCCTGACAGCGCTAAGCACAGATACGCAGTATTTT.

As for this clone: Other DNA sequences in the same sample also yield this CDR3. This chain uses TRBV11-2 with TRBJ2-5; no clear D gene. Trimming pared 0 bases from V and 5 bases from J, leaving 7 bases between. CDR1 and CDR2 (germline): SGHAT, FQNNGV. The CDR3 runs 13 residues. Written as DNA, the CDR3 is TGTGCCAGCAGCTTAGATTTGCGGGAGACCCAGTACTTC. Residues: CASSLDLRETQYF.

The DNA for the CDR3 is TGTGCCTGGAGTGTACTCGGGCGGACGGTGTCCGGGGAGCTGTTTTTT. Translating it yields CAWSVLGRTVSGELFF. The chain joins TRBV30 to TRBJ2-2, with no clear D. CDR1 and CDR2 from the germline V gene are GTSNPN and SVGIG (reference sequence). The CDR3 is 16 amino acids. The V end was cut by 0 bases, the J end by 6 bases, with 17 bases between.

The chain recombines TRBV5-1 with TRBJ2-1; TRBD2 agrees at 9 bases. Per germline, CDR1 SGHRS and CDR2 YFSETQ. Germline trimming cut 4 bases from V and 7 bases from J; bases unmatched to any gene: 9. The CDR3 covers 15 residues. The CDR3 DNA reads TGCGCCAGCAGCCCTTGGACTAGCGACACGAATGAGCAGTTCTTC. Protein: CASSPWTSDTNEQFF.

This chain uses TRBV28 with TRBJ1-5; D not resolved. In germline, CDR1 is MDHEN, CDR2 SYDVKM. The CDR3 is 16 residues long. Trimming removed 6 bases from V and 2 bases from J, with 17 bases in between. The CDR3 DNA sequence: TGTGCCAGCAGCCGCCGGGTGGGCGGGGGCAATCAGCCCCAGCATTTT. Translating gives CASSRRVGGGNQPQHF.

On this clone: Other DNA sequences in this specimen translate into the identical CDR3. The chain is built from TRBV10-3 and TRBJ2-7, with D hard to call. The CDR3 has 12 amino acids. Trimming took 0 bases from V and 6 from J, leaving 6 bases between them. The germline gives CDR1 ENHRY, CDR2 SYGVKD. Here the CDR3 reads CAISESSGEQYF. In nucleotides, the CDR3 is TGTGCCATCAGTGAGTCGTCAGGCGAGCAGTACTTC.

The chain is built from TRBV28 and TRBJ2-2; the D gene is possibly TRBD1 (5 bases). In germline, CDR1 is MDHEN, CDR2 SYDVKM. This CDR3 comprises 14 residues. The V end was cut by 6 bases, the J end by 6 bases, with 14 bases between. The CDR3 is CASSRQGSPGELFF. CDR3 DNA: TGTGCCAGCAGCCGGCAGGGAAGCCCCGGGGAGCTGTTTTTT.

The chain uses TRBV5-4 and TRBJ1-1; D is ambiguous. This CDR3 is 15 amino acids long. V lost 2 bases, J lost 8 bases, and 19 bases lay in between. Germline values: CDR1 SGHNT, CDR2 YYREEE (reference sequence). The CDR3 DNA reads TGTGCCAGCAGCTTCATGGACGGCGCTTTGGGGGAAGCTTTCTTT. As protein: CASSFMDGALGEAFF.

About this clone itself: Other DNA sequences of this sample code for an identical CDR3. The chain is built from TRBV18 and TRBJ2-7; 11 nucleotides match TRBD2. The CDR3 sequence is 14 residues long. Germline V lookup: CDR1 KGHSH, CDR2 LQKENI. V lost 3 bases and J lost 6; bases outside the gene matches: 4. CDR3 amino acids: CASSPPGTSGEQYF. CDR3 bases: TGTGCCAGCTCACCTCCCGGGACTAGCGGCGAGCAGTACTTC. The variable domain in full, completed from reference TRBV18 and TRBJ2-7, reads NAGVMQNPRHLVRRRGQEARLRCSPMKGHSHVYWYRQLPEEGLKFMVYLQKENIIDESGMPKERFSAEFPKEGPSILRIQQVVRGDSAAYFCASSPPGTSGEQYFGPGTRLTVT.

The genes are TRBV9 and TRBJ2-2; D gene unclear. V lost 2 bases to trimming and J lost 3 bases, with 8 bases between them. This CDR3 contains 14 residues. CDR1 and CDR2 (germline): SGDLS, YYNGEE. The CDR3 here is CASSVTGHTGELFF. The CDR3 DNA follows: TGTGCCAGCAGCGTGACCGGACACACCGGGGAGCTGTTTTTT.

The chain links TRBV11-3 to TRBJ2-3, with D possibly matching TRBD2 (5 bases). Trimming shortened V by 0 bases and J by 1 base, and 8 bases separated the two germline ends. The CDR3 sequence is 15 residues long. Germline-derived CDR1 and CDR2 are SGHNT and YENEEA. CDR3 bases: TGTGCCAGCAGCTTAGAGTTTAGCGGCACAGATACGCAGTATTTT. Its protein is CASSLEFSGTDTQYF. Combining the CDR3 with reference TRBV11-3 and TRBJ2-3 gives the whole variable domain EAGVVQSPRYKIIEKKQPVAFWCNPISGHNTLYWYLQNLGQGPELLIRYENEEAVDDSQLPKDRFSAERLKGVDSTLKIQPAELGDSAVYLCASSLEFSGTDTQYFGPGTRLTVL.

This chain joins TRBV6-6 and TRBJ2-7, with TRBD1 matching 7 bases. V lost 8 bases to trimming and J lost 3 bases; unmatched junction nucleotides: 4. Per the germline V gene, CDR1 is MNHNY and CDR2 is SVGAGI (reference sequence). CDR3 length equals 12 residues. The DNA for the CDR3 is TGTGCCAGCGGGGGACAGCACTACGAGCAGTACTTC. It translates to CASGGQHYEQYF.

This chain joins TRBV10-2 and TRBJ2-7, with TRBD2 matching 10 bases. The CDR3 length is 17 residues. Germline CDR1 and CDR2: WSHSY and SAAADI. The J segment lost 5 bases and the V segment lost 1 base, leaving 11 bases of the junction unmatched. CDR3 bases: TGCGCCAGCAGTGAGTTTCCCGGACTAGCGGCGAACGACGAGCAGTACTTC. Residues: CASSEFPGLAANDEQYF.

The CDR3 coding sequence is TGTGCCAGCAGACCCGGTAGGACTCCTGGAAACACCATATATTTT. It codes for CASRPGRTPGNTIYF. This chain joins TRBV7-8 and TRBJ1-3; D unresolved. The V and J ends lost 6 bases and 2 bases respectively, with 14 bases between them. This CDR3 comprises 15 residues. The germline gives CDR1 SGHVS, CDR2 FQNEAQ. Based on the CDR3 plus reference TRBV7-8 and TRBJ1-3, the full variable domain is GAGVSQSPRYKVAKRGQDVALRCDPISGHVSLFWYQQALGQGPEFLTYFQNEAQLDKSGLPSDRFFAERPEGSVSTLKIQRTQQEDSAVYLCASRPGRTPGNTIYFGEGSWLTVV.

The genes are TRBV5-1 and TRBJ2-1; 12 bases agree with TRBD2. The J segment lost 7 bases and the V segment lost 4 bases, leaving 12 bases of the junction unmatched. The CDR3 spans 17 residues. CDR1 and CDR2 (germline): SGHRS, YFSETQ. CDR3 coding DNA: TGCGCCAGCAGCCCTTCTCCGACTAGCGGGAGAGGGAATGAGCAGTTCTTC. It codes for CASSPSPTSGRGNEQFF.

V usage is TRBV6-6 and J usage is TRBJ2-5; D gene unclear. V lost 6 bases and J lost 5, with 10 bases in between. Germline assignment: CDR1 MNHNY and CDR2 SVGAGI (reference sequence). The CDR3 consists of 12 residues. DNA for the CDR3: TGTGCCAGCAGCGACCAAGGGGAGACCCAGTACTTC. Its protein product is CASSDQGETQYF.

A single count supports this clone. The gene calls are TRBV28 and TRBJ1-1; D unresolved. In germline, CDR1 is MDHEN, CDR2 SYDVKM. The V end lost 2 bases, the J end lost 4 bases, and 17 bases lay between the germline ends. The CDR3 covers 16 residues. For the CDR3, the DNA is TGTGCCAGCAGTTTAGGGGAACGGCACGCTGGCACTGAAGCTTTCTTT. Translated: CASSLGERHAGTEAFF. The full variable domain, with the rest looked up from reference TRBV28 and TRBJ1-1, is DVKVTQSSRYLVKRTGEKVFLECVQDMDHENMFWYRQDPGLGLRLIYFSYDVKMKEKGDIPEGYSVSREKKERFSLILESASTNQTSMYLCASSLGERHAGTEAFFGQGTRLTVV.

The rearrangement uses TRBV11-2 and TRBJ2-7, with a weak D call TRBD1 (5 bases). V was pared by 1 base and J by 4 bases, with 11 bases between. The germline CDR1 and CDR2 sequences are SGHAT and FQNNGV. This CDR3 region has 14 residues. The CDR3 sequence is CASSLVRQGYEQYF. The CDR3 coding sequence is TGTGCCAGCAGCTTAGTGCGGCAGGGATACGAGCAGTACTTC.

V usage is TRBV29-1 and J usage is TRBJ2-1; D unresolved. V lost 3 bases and J lost 3, with 6 bases in between. Germline V gene lookup returns CDR1 SQVTM and CDR2 ANQGSEA. This CDR3 has 12 amino acids. The CDR3 nucleotides read TGCAGCGTTGACGGAATCTACAATGAGCAGTTCTTC. Translation gives CSVDGIYNEQFF.

The chain couples TRBV29-1 to TRBJ2-4; D is perhaps TRBD2 (7 bases). The CDR3 sequence is 15 residues long. The V gene's germline CDR1 is SQVTM and CDR2 ANQGSEA. The germline V and J ends were trimmed by 1 base and 2 bases, with 12 bases remaining between them. The CDR3 protein is CSVEGGGITKNIQYF. The CDR3 DNA is TGCAGCGTTGAAGGGGGGGGCATAACCAAAAACATTCAGTACTTC.

This chain uses TRBV15 with TRBJ2-7; 9 nucleotides line up with TRBD2. Trimming removed 0 bases from V and 5 bases from J; junction bases left unmatched: 8. CDR3 size: 16 residues. From germline, CDR1 is LNHNV and CDR2 YYDKDF (reference sequence). CDR3 coding DNA: TGTGCCACCAGCAGAGATGGGGTACTAGCGGGTAACGAGCAGTACTTC. Translation: CATSRDGVLAGNEQYF.

The table lists this clone with a few counts. The V call is TRBV9, the J call TRBJ2-3, with D perhaps matching TRBD2 (5 bases). V was shortened by 0 bases and J by 4 bases, with 12 bases between the two germline ends. Germline CDR1 is SGDLS and CDR2 is YYNGEE. There are 15 residues in the CDR3. CDR3 sequence: CASSVAPLRADTQYF. The CDR3 DNA reads TGTGCCAGCAGCGTAGCTCCCCTGCGGGCAGATACGCAGTATTTT.

V is TRBV2 and J is TRBJ1-4, with unresolved D. The germline V gene has CDR1 SNHLY and CDR2 FYNNEI. Trimming cost V 7 bases and J 5 bases, with 8 bases left between them. This CDR3 is built from 12 residues. Here the CDR3 reads CASTQPNEKLFF. The CDR3, as DNA: TGTGCCAGCACTCAGCCCAATGAAAAACTGTTTTTT.

V gene TRBV10-3 combines with J gene TRBJ1-2; no definite D call. Trimming took 3 bases from V and 2 from J, leaving 7 bases between them. The CDR3 is 13 amino acids. Germline V gene lookup returns CDR1 ENHRY and CDR2 SYGVKD. Here the CDR3 DNA reads TGTGCCATCAGTGATCGGGGAAACTATGGCTACACCTTC. Its protein is CAISDRGNYGYTF.

This clone was counted between two and nine times. The chain employs TRBV28 and TRBJ2-1; TRBD2 aligns across 11 bases. The V gene end was trimmed by 7 bases and the J gene end by 3 bases; junction bases not matched to a gene: 11. CDR1 MDHEN and CDR2 SYDVKM come from the germline V gene. The CDR3 loop spans 17 amino acids. CDR3: CASNPMGLAESYNEQFF. CDR3 in DNA: TGTGCCAGCAACCCCATGGGACTAGCGGAGAGCTACAATGAGCAGTTCTTC.